The 10 T cell receptor beta chains listed next were all sequenced from one sample in a study of long-term antiretroviral therapy in people with HIV. Sequencing used immunoSEQ v3.0 at survey level. The protocol was immunoSEQ multiplex PCR, while the TCRdb copy is restricted to in-frame clones and leaves out a portion. The table lists over 20,000 clones, 85% of them singletons. Sequenced material: unsorted PBMCs, taken 1.6 years after starting antiretroviral therapy. These receptors all come from a middle-aged man with HIV.

The J gene is TRBJ2-7, the V gene TRBV2, with 7 bases that match TRBD1. CDR3 size: 12 residues. J gave up 7 bases and V 3 bases, and 3 bases lay outside the gene matches. Germline V lookup: CDR1 SNHLY, CDR2 FYNNEI. DNA of the CDR3: TGTGCCAGCAGTGAGGACAGGCTTGAGCAGTACTTC. Protein sequence: CASSEDRLEQYF.

The chain joins TRBV10-2 to TRBJ1-1; D gene unclear. Trimming left V 1 base short and J 7 bases short, with 10 bases between. The CDR3 length is 13 residues. Germline CDR1 WSHSY, CDR2 SAAADI. The CDR3 is CASSELDFYEAFF. CDR3 in DNA: TGCGCCAGCAGTGAGTTGGACTTCTATGAAGCTTTCTTT.

V usage is TRBV7-9 and J usage is TRBJ2-1; 9 bases are shared with TRBD2. The CDR3 extends over 15 amino acids. Germline CDR1 and CDR2: SEHNR and FQNEAQ (reference sequence). The V gene end was trimmed by 4 bases and the J gene end by 6 bases; junction bases not matched to a gene: 7. The CDR3 region has the DNA TGTGCCAGCAGCTCTGGAGCGGGAGGAGGCAATGAGCAGTTCTTC. Translated: CASSSGAGGGNEQFF.

The rearrangement links TRBV9 to TRBJ1-1; tentatively, D is TRBD1 (6 bases). V gave up 3 bases and J gave up 0 bases, with 15 bases separating them. CDR1 and CDR2 from the germline V gene are SGDLS and YYNGEE. CDR3 length: 16 residues. The CDR3 spells CASSASPRTVNTEAFF. CDR3 DNA: TGTGCCAGCAGCGCTTCGCCCCGGACAGTGAACACTGAAGCTTTCTTT.

The chain carries TRBV2 and TRBJ1-5; D perhaps matches TRBD1 (6 bases). Germline V gene sequence: CDR1 SNHLY, CDR2 FYNNEI. CDR3 length: 15 residues. Trimming cost V 4 bases and J 0 bases, with 10 bases left between them. In DNA, the CDR3 is TGTGCCAGCAGTGCTGGACAGTTTAGCAATCAGCCCCAGCATTTT. This encodes CASSAGQFSNQPQHF.

This rearrangement joins TRBV9 to TRBJ2-3; D might be TRBD1 or TRBD2, each matching 5 bases. The CDR3 is made up of 14 amino acids. The germline gives CDR1 SGDLS, CDR2 YYNGEE. Trimming stripped 3 bases from V and 4 bases from J, with 12 bases between. The DNA for the CDR3 is TGTGCCAGCAGCGGGGGAGAGGGACCAGATACGCAGTATTTT. Amino acids: CASSGGEGPDTQYF.

V and J are TRBV11-3 and TRBJ2-1, with 12 bases fitting TRBD2. The CDR3 sequence is 16 residues long. The germline V gene has CDR1 SGHNT and CDR2 YENEEA. J was trimmed by 9 bases and V by 5 bases; bases with no gene match: 11. CDR3 protein: CASSAQTSGRGIEQFF. In DNA, the CDR3 is TGTGCCAGCAGCGCGCAGACTAGCGGGAGAGGCATTGAGCAGTTCTTC.

The chain couples TRBV18 to TRBJ2-2, with 7 bases aligning to TRBD1. With 5 bases clipped from V and 3 bases from J, the junction kept 3 bases outside the gene matches. Germline CDR1 reads KGHSH; CDR2 reads LQKENI. The CDR3 contains 14 residues. The CDR3 DNA sequence: TGTGCCAGCTCAGGAGACAGGGACACCGGGGAGCTGTTTTTT. Protein product: CASSGDRDTGELFF.

The chain combines TRBV9 with TRBJ2-3; 7 bases fit TRBD2. Looked up from germline, CDR1 is SGDLS and CDR2 is YYNGEE. V shed 0 bases and J 1 base; nucleotides not matched to a gene: 5. The CDR3 consists of 16 residues. CDR3 coding DNA: TGTGCCAGCAGCGTAGAAACGGGGGGAGGCACAGATACGCAGTATTTT. It translates to CASSVETGGGTDTQYF.

V and J are TRBV5-1 and TRBJ1-1; weak D call: TRBD1 (6 bases). V dropped 0 bases and J dropped 4 bases, with 13 bases sitting between them. CDR3 length: 15 amino acids. From germline, CDR1 is SGHRS and CDR2 YFSETQ. The CDR3 sequence: CASSLVGGVGTEAFF. CDR3 in DNA: TGCGCCAGCAGCTTGGTAGGGGGAGTGGGCACTGAAGCTTTCTTT. Variable domain in full (rest from reference TRBV5-1 and TRBJ1-1): KAGVTQTPRYLIKTRGQQVTLSCSPISGHRSVSWYQQTPGQGLQFLFEYFSETQRNKGNFPGRFSGRQFSNSRSEMNVSTLELGDSALYLCASSLVGGVGTEAFFGQGTRLTVV.